This entry concerns a single T cell receptor beta chain. Its cognate antigen is unknown. The assay was immunoSEQ multiplex PCR, and TCRdb's table has in-frame clones only and misses some. The data show about 150,000 clones, 91% seen once. V was trimmed by 5 bases and J by 3 bases, leaving 13 bases between them. Germline V gene sequence: CDR1 MDHEN, CDR2 SYDVKM. This CDR3 spans 14 amino acids. The sample is drawn from a study of T cell responses to AZD1222 COVID-19 vaccine. The study's findings and limits: Every sample of the repertoires postdated the peak T cell response. Among the donors, most were white British and more were female, and clonal diversity was possibly underestimated.

This clonotype was sampled from an adult in good health. The sample in question was peripheral blood, obtained on day 0 of AZD1222 vaccination. The chain combines TRBV28 with TRBJ1-1; D gene unclear. CDR3: CASSPRVSYTEAFF. The CDR3 DNA reads TGTGCCAGCAGTCCCCGGGTATCCTACACTGAAGCTTTCTTT.